One and the same sample provided the 30 T cell receptor beta chains below, sequenced in a study of T cells in localized non-small cell lung cancer (dated by TCRdb to the early 2020s). The library was produced with the immunoSEQ multiplex PCR assay. The table was pulled from immuneACCESS by TCRdb, which kept in-frame rearrangements only. Such tables lose some clones; where checked, under half of the loss comes from unresolved V genes, and the rest has no known cause. For this sample the table gives 580 or so clones, of which around 41% were detected only once. The ten largest clones represent 10% of the sample. Sequenced here: lung tumor tissue, sampled before any cancer treatment. These receptors all come from a female donor of 60 years or more with stage I lung adenocarcinoma.

By frequency in the sample, this clone is large. This chain uses TRBV6-8 with TRBJ2-5, with TRBD1 matching 9 bases. Germline V gene data show CDR1 as MNHGY and CDR2 as SAAAGT. The CDR3 loop spans 14 amino acids. The V gene end was trimmed by 4 bases and the J gene end by 4 bases; junction bases not matched to a gene: 4. The CDR3 DNA follows: TGTGCCAGCAGTTCCGGGACAGGGAGAGAGACCCAGTACTTC. Translated, it gives CASSSGTGRETQYF.

The rearrangement joins TRBV11-3 to TRBJ1-3; 7 bases are a match to TRBD1. Trimming took 3 bases from V and 6 from J; bases not matched to a gene: 17. Germline V CDR1 and CDR2: SGHNT, YENEEA. The CDR3 has 18 amino acids. This chain's CDR3 is CASSFVRGQTEQENTIYF. CDR3 DNA: TGTGCCAGCAGCTTTGTTAGGGGACAGACAGAACAGGAAAACACCATATATTTT.

This clone has a handful of counts. The gene calls are TRBV4-1 and TRBJ1-1; 7 nucleotides match TRBD1. V dropped 1 base and J dropped 0; count of bases not matched to a gene: 8. Germline values: CDR1 MGHRA, CDR2 YSYEKL. The CDR3 runs 17 residues. CDR3 in amino acids: CASSQAPSGQVNTEAFF. The CDR3 DNA follows: TGCGCCAGCAGCCAAGCCCCTTCAGGACAGGTGAACACTGAAGCTTTCTTT.

This clone appeared a few times. This rearrangement joins TRBV9 to TRBJ2-6; 10 nucleotides align to TRBD1. V shed 5 bases, J shed 8 bases, and the junction held 7 bases outside the gene matches. The CDR3 contains 15 residues. Germline CDR1 SGDLS, CDR2 YYNGEE. DNA for the CDR3: TGTGCCAGCAGTGACAGGGGGCGCGGCACCAACGTCCTGACTTTC. Translation: CASSDRGRGTNVLTF.

The V call is TRBV28, the J call TRBJ2-7; D might be TRBD1 (7 bases). There are 20 residues in the CDR3. V gave up 2 bases and J gave up 6 bases, with 32 bases separating them. Germline-derived CDR1 and CDR2 are MDHEN and SYDVKM. Written as DNA, the CDR3 is TGTGCCAGCAGTTTACCAATAGGAGGGAAAGGGGGCGCGCGATCTGTCGAGCAGTACTTC. Amino acid sequence: CASSLPIGGKGGARSVEQYF.

The chain has TRBV10-2 and TRBJ2-7; D is unresolved. Trimming took off 1 base at V and 4 bases at J, with 11 bases between the two ends. This CDR3 region has 14 residues. Germline CDR1 reads WSHSY; CDR2 reads SAAADI. In DNA, the CDR3 is TGCGCCAGCAGTGAGTTTCAGTCCGGGTACGAGCAGTACTTC. Translation: CASSEFQSGYEQYF.

This rearrangement joins TRBV28 to TRBJ1-5, with 8 nucleotides matching TRBD1. This CDR3 contains 14 residues. Germline assignment: CDR1 MDHEN and CDR2 SYDVKM. The V gene end was trimmed by 6 bases and the J gene end by 4 bases; junction bases not matched to a gene: 5. The CDR3 nucleotides are TGTGCCAGCAGCCAGGACAGGGAGAATCAGCCCCAGCATTTT. Translating it yields CASSQDRENQPQHF.

V is TRBV11-3 and J is TRBJ2-3; the D gene is possibly TRBD2 (6 bases). CDR3 size: 15 residues. V was pared by 3 bases and J by 3 bases, with 13 bases between. CDR1 and CDR2 (germline): SGHNT, YENEEA. CDR3 sequence: CASSFGGGGTDTQYF. CDR3 nucleotides: TGTGCCAGCAGCTTTGGGGGAGGAGGGACAGATACGCAGTATTTT. The full variable domain, completed using reference TRBV11-3 and TRBJ2-3, is EAGVVQSPRYKIIEKKQPVAFWCNPISGHNTLYWYLQNLGQGPELLIRYENEEAVDDSQLPKDRFSAERLKGVDSTLKIQPAELGDSAVYLCASSFGGGGTDTQYFGPGTRLTVL.

The chain employs TRBV28 and TRBJ1-2; tentatively, D is TRBD1 (5 bases). The length of the CDR3 is 13 residues. Germline V CDR1 and CDR2: MDHEN, SYDVKM. V lost 4 bases to trimming and J lost 7 bases, with 13 bases between them. The CDR3 sequence: CASSSTSRVGYTF. CDR3 nucleotides: TGTGCCAGCAGTTCAACAAGCAGGGTTGGCTACACCTTC.

In this sample, this clone is large. The rearrangement joins TRBV11-3 to TRBJ2-7; D perhaps matches TRBD2 (6 bases). The ends were cut back, 2 bases at V and 12 bases at J, with 26 bases in the middle. Per germline, CDR1 SGHNT and CDR2 YENEEA. The CDR3 sequence is 16 residues long. This CDR3 reads CASSLLGRTTIEVRYF. For the CDR3, the DNA is TGTGCCAGCAGCTTATTGGGTAGGACTACCATCGAGGTGCGGTACTTC.

This clone was picked up a small number of times. The V and J genes are TRBV15 and TRBJ1-1; D uncertain. CDR3 length: 16 amino acids. Deletions cut 0 bases from V and 1 base from J, with 12 bases between. Germline V gives CDR1 LNHNV, CDR2 YYDKDF (reference sequence). The CDR3 nucleotides read TGTGCCACCAGCAGAGATTCTTCCCGAGGGAACACTGAAGCTTTCTTT. Encoded protein: CATSRDSSRGNTEAFF.

There are a few counts of this clone. The J gene is TRBJ2-5, the V gene TRBV19; 9 nucleotides match TRBD1. J lost 5 bases, V lost 5 bases, and 9 bases had no gene match. CDR1 LNHDA and CDR2 SQIVND come from the germline V gene (reference sequence). There are 15 residues in the CDR3. The CDR3 coding sequence is TGTGCCAGTAGTTTAACCGGGACAGGGTGGGAGACCCAGTACTTC. Translated: CASSLTGTGWETQYF.

In this sample, this clone turned up a few times. This chain uses TRBV11-3 with TRBJ2-2; D is perhaps TRBD2 (6 bases). Germline values: CDR1 SGHNT, CDR2 YENEEA. The CDR3 loop spans 16 amino acids. V lost 3 bases and J lost 4, with 15 bases in between. CDR3 nucleotides: TGTGCCAGCAGCTTTTTTGGCGGGATTGGCACCGGGGAGCTGTTTTTT. Amino acids: CASSFFGGIGTGELFF.

The rearrangement links TRBV29-1 to TRBJ2-1; 8 bases match TRBD1. The trim removed 0 bases at V and 9 bases at J, leaving 4 bases unmatched. Germline V CDR1 and CDR2: SQVTM, ANQGSEA. The CDR3 totals 13 residues. CDR3 nucleotides: TGCAGCGTTGAAGAGGGACAGGTGGGTGAGCAGTTCTTC. Translating gives CSVEEGQVGEQFF.

This clone came up once. This chain joins TRBV30 and TRBJ1-3; no definite D call. Trimming removed 2 bases at V and 3 bases at J, with 5 bases between. The CDR3 is 12 residues long. The V gene's germline CDR1 is GTSNPN and CDR2 SVGIG (reference sequence). CDR3 in amino acids: CAWSLNGNTIYF. The CDR3 nucleotides are TGTGCCTGGAGTCTCAATGGAAACACCATATATTTT.

This clone is large by share. This chain connects TRBV11-3 to TRBJ2-3; the match to TRBD2 covers 13 bases. The germline CDR1 and CDR2 sequences are SGHNT and YENEEA. The CDR3 has 17 amino acids. V was pared by 3 bases and J by 4 bases, with 7 bases of the junction left unmatched. CDR3 sequence (DNA): TGTGCCAGCAGCTTGGTACCCGGACTAGCGGGAGCAGATACGCAGTATTTT. Protein product: CASSLVPGLAGADTQYF.

This clone is large. The chain joins TRBV6-1 to TRBJ2-1; TRBD2 agrees at 8 bases. Germline-derived CDR1 and CDR2 are MNHNS and SASEGT. Trimming at V came to 0 bases and at J to 6 bases, leaving 4 bases not matched to a gene. CDR3 length: 15 amino acids. Here the CDR3 DNA reads TGTGCCAGCAGTGAAGCTTCCGGGACTAGCAATGAGCAGTTCTTC. Translation gives CASSEASGTSNEQFF.

The chain uses TRBV6-8 and TRBJ1-1; D call uncertain. The ends were cut back, 6 bases at V and 0 bases at J, with 17 bases in the middle. CDR1 MNHGY and CDR2 SAAAGT come from the germline V gene. The CDR3 has 16 residues. CDR3: CASRAGEAFMNTEAFF. The CDR3, as DNA: TGTGCCAGCAGGGCTGGAGAGGCCTTTATGAACACTGAAGCTTTCTTT.

This clone has just one count. V gene TRBV28 combines with J gene TRBJ1-2, with D uncertain. V was trimmed by 5 bases and J by 4 bases, leaving 14 bases between them. CDR1 and CDR2 (germline): MDHEN, SYDVKM. CDR3 size: 14 residues. The CDR3 sequence is CASSLSGAGYGYTF. The CDR3 region has the DNA TGTGCCAGCAGTCTCTCGGGAGCAGGCTATGGCTACACCTTC.

The V and J genes are TRBV19 and TRBJ2-2; 7 nucleotides agree with TRBD2. CDR1 is LNHDA, CDR2 SQIVND, per germline (reference sequence). The CDR3 runs 14 residues. Trimming at V came to 4 bases and at J to 3 bases, leaving 2 bases not matched to a gene. CDR3 sequence reads: CASSTSGYTGELFF. As DNA, the CDR3 is TGTGCCAGTAGTACTAGCGGATACACCGGGGAGCTGTTTTTT.

V usage is TRBV9 and J usage is TRBJ1-1, with D possibly matching TRBD1 (6 bases). Germline assignment: CDR1 SGDLS and CDR2 YYNGEE. Deletions cut 4 bases from V and 3 bases from J, with 13 bases between. This CDR3 has 14 residues. The CDR3 sequence: CASSKGGADTEAFF. In DNA form, the CDR3 reads TGTGCCAGCAGCAAAGGGGGGGCGGACACTGAAGCTTTCTTT.

V gene TRBV11-3 combines with J gene TRBJ1-2; perhaps TRBD1 as D (5 bases). Germline CDR1 is SGHNT and CDR2 is YENEEA. Trimming removed 2 bases at V and 4 bases at J, with 11 bases between. The CDR3 loop spans 14 amino acids. The CDR3 bases are TGTGCCAGCAGCTTAACCGGGACCGTCTATGGCTACACCTTC. It translates to CASSLTGTVYGYTF.

This clone was observed a handful of times. V gene TRBV29-1 combines with J gene TRBJ1-1, with 9 nucleotides matching TRBD1. Germline lookup yields CDR1 SQVTM and CDR2 ANQGSEA. This CDR3 region has 14 residues. V gave up 6 bases and J gave up 0 bases; unmatched junction bases: 5. The CDR3 protein is CSVRGDRVNTEAFF. The CDR3, as DNA: TGCAGCGTGAGGGGGGACAGGGTGAACACTGAAGCTTTCTTT.

This clone was detected only a few times. The rearrangement uses TRBV11-3 and TRBJ2-1; D perhaps matches TRBD2 (7 bases). Germline V lookup: CDR1 SGHNT, CDR2 YENEEA. V shed 5 bases and J shed 4 bases, with 15 bases lying between them. This CDR3 spans 15 amino acids. The CDR3 sequence: CASSVAGATYNEQFF. CDR3 in DNA: TGTGCCAGCAGCGTCGCGGGGGCCACGTACAATGAGCAGTTCTTC.

The chain links TRBV7-1 to TRBJ1-2; tentatively, D is TRBD1 (6 bases). TRBV7-1 is treated as an ORF (open reading frame) with a function not yet certain. The ends were cut back, 5 bases at V and 5 bases at J, with 21 bases in the middle. The CDR3 contains 16 residues. The DNA of the CDR3 is TGTGCCAGCAGCCCCGGGGGGGCCTCCTCTCCTTATGGCTACACCTTC. It encodes CASSPGGASSPYGYTF.

The sample holds one count of this clone. J is TRBJ1-5 and V is TRBV19, with TRBD1 matching over 9 bases. Germline V gene data show CDR1 as LNHDA and CDR2 as SQIVND (reference sequence). This CDR3 spans 15 amino acids. Trimming at V came to 7 bases and at J to 5 bases, leaving 9 bases not matched to a gene. Here the CDR3 DNA reads TGTGCCAGTACCTCGACGGGACAGGGATATCAGCCCCAGCATTTT. Amino acid sequence: CASTSTGQGYQPQHF.

The chain couples TRBV6-8 to TRBJ2-7; the D gene is possibly TRBD2 (6 bases). The CDR3 sequence is 13 residues long. The V end lost 8 bases, the J end lost 2 bases, and 13 bases lay between the germline ends. Germline CDR1 reads MNHGY; CDR2 reads SAAAGT. CDR3 region: CASAWDSTYEQYF. The CDR3 DNA reads as TGTGCCAGCGCCTGGGACTCCACCTACGAGCAGTACTTC.

V is TRBV14 and J is TRBJ1-1; no clear D. The V end was cut by 3 bases, the J end by 4 bases, with 9 bases between. The CDR3 extends over 13 amino acids. Germline CDR1 and CDR2: SGHDN and FVKESK. CDR3 nucleotide sequence: TGTGCCAGCAGCCAGAGTACGCGCACTGAAGCTTTCTTT. Translation gives CASSQSTRTEAFF.

A few counts support this clone. The chain recombines TRBV19 with TRBJ2-2, with D unclear. Trimming shortened V by 7 bases and J by 2 bases, and 5 bases separated the two germline ends. The CDR3 has 12 amino acids. In germline, CDR1 is LNHDA, CDR2 SQIVND (reference sequence). CDR3 coding DNA: TGTGCCAGTACCCGAAACACCGGGGAGCTGTTTTTT. As protein: CASTRNTGELFF.

The rearrangement links TRBV19 to TRBJ1-1; 8 nucleotides line up with TRBD1. Germline V CDR1 and CDR2: LNHDA, SQIVND (reference sequence). V lost 7 bases to trimming and J lost 4 bases; unmatched junction nucleotides: 5. The CDR3 is made up of 13 amino acids. Written as DNA, the CDR3 is TGTGCCAGTAACCACGGACAGGGCACTGAAGCTTTCTTT. It specifies CASNHGQGTEAFF.